The TCR beta chain described here comes from a study of cytomegalovirus exposure and HLA in healthy donors. Per the germline V gene, CDR1 is SGDLS and CDR2 is YYNGEE. Trimming cost V 0 bases and J 7 bases; bases outside gene matches: 16. This CDR3 is 18 amino acids long. Assay: immunoSEQ multiplex PCR; the TCRdb copy retains only in-frame clones and omits some. This sample has about 190,000 clones, with more than 70% found just once. This clonotype was obtained from a woman aged 18-29 years in good health and CMV-seronegative. This chain links TRBV9 with TRBJ1-1; 9 bases line up with TRBD1. Sequencing was performed on PBMCs. CDR3 DNA: TGTGCCAGCAGCGTAGGGTCCGGGACAGGGAAGGTTTCGAGTGAAGCTTTCTTT. Translated, it gives CASSVGSGTGKVSSEAFF.